This T cell receptor (beta chain) was recorded in a study of blood T cell repertoires in COVID-19. Background on the study: Acute-phase and convalescent COVID-19 samples originated in the United States, Italy and Spain. T cells, B-cell-depleted T cells, or PBMCs supplied cDNA or gDNA.

The method was immunoSEQ multiplex PCR; TCRdb's version includes in-frame clones alone and lacks a portion of them. The sample has 120,000 or so clones, roughly 90% seen once. The V end was cut by 4 bases, the J end by 4 bases, with 10 bases between. The germline gives CDR1 GTSNPN, CDR2 SVGIG (reference sequence). The CDR3 consists of 12 residues. The sequenced sample was peripheral blood. This sequence originates from a man aged 45-65 years with acute or convalescent COVID-19. The chain uses TRBV30 and TRBJ1-1, with D possibly matching TRBD1 (5 bases). The CDR3 reads CAWIKGPTEAFF. CDR3 nucleotides: TGTGCCTGGATAAAGGGGCCCACTGAAGCTTTCTTT.